This entry is about one T cell receptor beta chain. Its matching antigen is unknown. Its ends do not fully match the called genes, so a read error is possible. Germline V lookup: CDR1 DFQATT, CDR2 SNEGSKA (reference sequence). This CDR3 is 15 amino acids long. This record comes from a study of T cells in Graves' hyperthyroidism and ophthalmopathy. TCR beta CDR3 sequences were amplified from RNA transcripts. When the TCR CDR3 underwent first-round RT-PCR, the HTBI primer set was used. TCRdb re-derived calls from the multiplex PCR reads in MiXCR, one entry per CDR3 protein. The data hold a few hundred thousand distinct CDR3 sequences, with 18% observed a single time. Study-wide points: Blood also showed most of the thyroid clonotypes that were expanded above 0.001. Progression to ophthalmopathy was predicted a median of roughly 6.5 months early.

Enrolled ophthalmopathy patients presented with a Clinical Activity Score of at least 3, a NOSPECS grade of at least 4, and disease duration under 3 months. The PBMCs were sourced from fresh peripheral blood (about 9.7 ml). This clonotype was obtained from a woman in her thirties or forties with Graves' ophthalmopathy. This sequence joins TRBV20-1 and TRBJ2-5; 7 nucleotides align to TRBD2. The sequenced material came from blood. CDR3 sequence (DNA): TGCAGTGCTAGAGCCGGACTAGGGTACGAAGAGACTCAGTACTTC. Protein sequence: CSARAGLGYEETQYF.